The 24 T cell receptor beta chains presented below share a single source sample, sequenced in a study of long-term antiretroviral therapy in people with HIV. Survey level was the resolution at which the v3.0 immunoSEQ assay ran. The data were produced by immunoSEQ multiplex PCR, yet TCRdb's version contains in-frame clones alone and is incomplete. Found here are some 33,000 clones, approximately 80% of them singletons; the top ten hold around 6.3%. Material: unsorted PBMCs, obtained 0.6 years after starting antiretroviral therapy. Receptors were obtained from a man aged 18 to 35 with HIV.

The genes are TRBV19 and TRBJ2-6; 9 bases agree with TRBD1. Losses at the gene ends were 3 bases for V and 2 bases for J; bases not matched to a gene: 8. This CDR3 is 18 amino acids long. Germline V CDR1 and CDR2: LNHDA, SQIVND (reference sequence). CDR3 residues: CASSMDTGGGPGANVLTF. In DNA, the CDR3 is TGTGCCAGTAGTATGGACACAGGGGGCGGGCCTGGGGCCAACGTCCTGACTTTC.

Only one count was recorded for this clone. The rearrangement joins TRBV7-8 to TRBJ2-5, with D hard to call. CDR1 is SGHVS, CDR2 FQNEAQ, per germline. This CDR3 has 14 residues. V gave up 6 bases and J gave up 4 bases, with 15 bases separating them. This chain's CDR3 is CASSRRAARETQYF. The CDR3 coding sequence is TGTGCCAGCAGTCGTCGGGCAGCCCGAGAGACCCAGTACTTC.

This chain uses TRBV18 with TRBJ2-5, with TRBD1 identical over 8 bases. V trimming: 3 bases; J trimming: 4 bases; junction bases outside the gene matches: 7. CDR1 and CDR2 from the germline V gene are KGHSH and LQKENI. The CDR3 is 15 residues long. The DNA for the CDR3 is TGTGCCAGCTCACCGCTGAAGGACAGGGTAGAGACCCAGTACTTC. As protein: CASSPLKDRVETQYF. Full variable domain (outside the CDR3, taken from reference TRBV18 and TRBJ2-5): NAGVMQNPRHLVRRRGQEARLRCSPMKGHSHVYWYRQLPEEGLKFMVYLQKENIIDESGMPKERFSAEFPKEGPSILRIQQVVRGDSAAYFCASSPLKDRVETQYFGPGTRLLVL.

The chain couples TRBV7-9 to TRBJ2-2; D possibly corresponds to TRBD1 (5 bases). The CDR3 contains 13 residues. V lost 5 bases and J 7 bases, leaving 11 bases between the germline ends. Germline V lookup: CDR1 SEHNR, CDR2 FQNEAQ (reference sequence). The CDR3 spells CASSRTGDGELFF. CDR3 bases: TGTGCCAGCAGCCGAACAGGCGACGGGGAGCTGTTTTTT.

This chain uses TRBV7-9 with TRBJ2-7; 11 bases map to TRBD2. This CDR3 is 14 amino acids long. The germline CDR1 and CDR2 sequences are SEHNR and FQNEAQ (reference sequence). Trimming at V came to 5 bases and at J to 5 bases, leaving 5 bases not matched to a gene. CDR3 nucleotides: TGTGCCAGCAGCCTCCTAGCGGGAGGCGACGAGCAGTACTTC. Protein sequence: CASSLLAGGDEQYF.

The J gene is TRBJ2-1, the V gene TRBV27; no definite D call. Germline V gives CDR1 MNHEY, CDR2 SMNVEV (reference sequence). V lost 3 bases, J lost 5 bases, and 8 bases lay in between. The CDR3 contains 13 residues. In nucleotides, the CDR3 is TGTGCCAGCAGTTTGTCAGTAGACAATGAGCAGTTCTTC. Residues: CASSLSVDNEQFF.

The CDR3 sequence: CASSLSGQGNIETQYF. As DNA, the CDR3 is TGTGCCAGCAGCTTGTCGGGACAGGGTAATATAGAGACCCAGTACTTC. This chain uses TRBV5-6 with TRBJ2-5, with TRBD1 matching 9 bases. The CDR3 consists of 16 residues. V gave up 1 base and J gave up 4 bases; unmatched junction bases: 8. Germline V CDR1 and CDR2: SGHDT, YYEEEE. Combining the CDR3 with reference TRBV5-6 and TRBJ2-5 gives the whole variable domain DAGVTQSPTHLIKTRGQQVTLRCSPKSGHDTVSWYQQALGQGPQFIFQYYEEEERQRGNFPDRFSGHQFPNYSSELNVNALLLGDSALYLCASSLSGQGNIETQYFGPGTRLLVL.

The V call is TRBV15, the J call TRBJ2-3; D gene ambiguous. CDR1 LNHNV and CDR2 YYDKDF come from the germline V gene (reference sequence). Trimming stripped 2 bases from V and 6 bases from J, with 6 bases between. The length of the CDR3 is 12 residues. The CDR3 is CATSRPLDTQYF. Written as DNA, the CDR3 is TGTGCCACCAGCAGACCCTTGGATACGCAGTATTTT.

The rearrangement joins TRBV7-8 to TRBJ2-7; D is unclear. Germline V gene data show CDR1 as SGHVS and CDR2 as FQNEAQ. The V end was cut by 1 base, the J end by 3 bases, with 10 bases between. This CDR3 region has 14 residues. This chain's CDR3 is CASSLVRPYYEQYF. CDR3 bases: TGTGCCAGCAGCTTAGTCAGGCCATACTACGAGCAGTACTTC.

The sample holds one count of this clone. The genes are TRBV19 and TRBJ2-1, with a weak D call TRBD2 (6 bases). Deletions cut 3 bases from V and 8 bases from J, with 11 bases between. This CDR3 comprises 13 residues. Germline lookup yields CDR1 LNHDA and CDR2 SQIVND (reference sequence). CDR3 DNA: TGTGCCAGTAGTATCGGGGGTGGGGATGAGCAGTTCTTC. This sequence encodes CASSIGGGDEQFF.

This sequence joins TRBV5-1 and TRBJ2-1; TRBD2 might be the D (7 bases). CDR3 length: 14 amino acids. CDR1 is SGHRS, CDR2 YFSETQ, per germline. The V and J ends lost 2 bases and 6 bases respectively, with 12 bases between them. The CDR3 nucleotides read TGCGCCAGCAGCTTCACGGCGGGGGCCAATGAGCAGTTCTTC. Translated: CASSFTAGANEQFF.

The chain employs TRBV11-2 and TRBJ2-5; 8 bases fit TRBD1. The CDR3 is 16 residues long. Trimming removed 2 bases from V and 4 bases from J; junction bases left unmatched: 9. The germline V gene has CDR1 SGHAT and CDR2 FQNNGV. The CDR3 region has the DNA TGTGCCAGCAGCTTAACCCCGACAGGGGTTGGAGAGACCCAGTACTTC. As protein: CASSLTPTGVGETQYF.

This chain joins TRBV9 and TRBJ1-2, with D possibly TRBD1 on 5 matching bases. V shed 7 bases and J shed 7 bases, with 14 bases lying between them. The germline gives CDR1 SGDLS, CDR2 YYNGEE. This CDR3 is built from 12 residues. The CDR3 is CASERPGSGYTF. DNA of the CDR3: TGTGCCAGCGAGCGGCCAGGGAGTGGCTACACCTTC.

The chain combines TRBV6-5 with TRBJ2-7; 13 bases line up with TRBD2. With 6 bases clipped from V and 3 bases from J, the junction kept 5 bases outside the gene matches. This CDR3 has 15 residues. CDR1 is MNHEY, CDR2 SVGAGI, per germline. In nucleotides, the CDR3 is TGTGCCAGCAGCAATAGACTAGCGGGAGGCTACGAGCAGTACTTC. It encodes CASSNRLAGGYEQYF.

This sequence joins TRBV7-2 and TRBJ2-7; no reliable D call. V shed 4 bases and J shed 4 bases, with 5 bases lying between them. Germline CDR1 is SGHTA and CDR2 is FQGNSA. The CDR3 is made up of 11 amino acids. In DNA, the CDR3 is TGTGCCAGCAGCTACATTTACGAGCAGTACTTC. It is translated as CASSYIYEQYF.

This chain connects TRBV4-2 to TRBJ1-1, with a weak D call TRBD1 (6 bases). V was clipped by 2 bases and J by 5 bases, with 15 bases between them. The CDR3 consists of 15 residues. CDR1 is LGHNA and CDR2 is YNFKEQ in the germline V gene. CDR3 in DNA: TGTGCCAGCAGCCAAACCTCAGGTCAGGGGACTGAAGCTTTCTTT. Amino acid sequence: CASSQTSGQGTEAFF.

The V gene is TRBV5-4, the J gene TRBJ2-1, with TRBD1 as a possible D gene (6 bases). Trimming took off 8 bases at V and 6 bases at J, with 15 bases between the two ends. This CDR3 is 13 amino acids long. Germline V gene data show CDR1 as SGHNT and CDR2 as YYREEE (reference sequence). The CDR3, as DNA: TGTGCCAGTAAAAAGGGGGATGGCAATGAGCAGTTCTTC. Translated, it gives CASKKGDGNEQFF.

V and J are TRBV13 and TRBJ2-1; TRBD1 aligns across 9 bases. Germline assignment: CDR1 PRHDT and CDR2 FYEKMQ (reference sequence). The CDR3 covers 16 residues. V lost 1 base, J lost 4 bases, and 5 bases stayed unmatched. In DNA, the CDR3 is TGTGCCAGCAGCTTAGAAGGGACAGGGCGTTACAATGAGCAGTTCTTC. Protein: CASSLEGTGRYNEQFF.

The gene calls are TRBV4-1 and TRBJ2-7; D gene unclear. Germline V CDR1 and CDR2: MGHRA, YSYEKL. The CDR3 runs to 13 residues. The V end lost 0 bases, the J end lost 4 bases, and 7 bases lay between the germline ends. CDR3 region: CASSQEIQYEQYF. CDR3 bases: TGCGCCAGCAGCCAAGAAATCCAGTACGAGCAGTACTTC.

Note on this clone: Its ends do not fully match the called genes, so a read error is possible. The chain joins TRBV25-1 to TRBJ2-7, with TRBD2 identical over 12 bases. The CDR3 runs 15 residues. CDR1 MGHDK and CDR2 SYGVNS come from the germline V gene. Here the CDR3 reads CASSKTSGRSFEQYF. The CDR3 region has the DNA TGTGCCAGCAGTAAGACTAGCGGGAGATCCTTCGAGCAGTACTTC.

The J gene is TRBJ1-2, the V gene TRBV4-3; 8 positions match TRBD1. V was pared by 4 bases and J by 3 bases, with 7 bases of the junction left unmatched. The germline V gene encodes CDR1 LGHNA and CDR2 YSLEER. The CDR3 loop spans 15 amino acids. The CDR3 nucleotides read TGCGCCAGCAGCCTATTCGGACAGGGAGACTATGGCTACACCTTC. Translated: CASSLFGQGDYGYTF.

The chain combines TRBV28 with TRBJ2-7; TRBD1 is a possible D gene (6 bases). The V gene lost 5 bases and the J gene lost 4 bases, with 18 bases spanning the gap. Germline V gene lookup returns CDR1 MDHEN and CDR2 SYDVKM. This CDR3 has 15 residues. CDR3 nucleotide sequence: TGTGCCAGCAGTCCACAACAGGGTCCTTCTTACGAGCAGTACTTC. This translates into CASSPQQGPSYEQYF.

The gene calls are TRBV10-2 and TRBJ2-4; possible D gene TRBD2, 6 bases. The germline V gene has CDR1 WSHSY and CDR2 SAAADI. The CDR3 totals 16 residues. V dropped 5 bases and J dropped 2 bases, with 16 bases sitting between them. Here the CDR3 reads CASSSREAATKNIQYF. DNA for the CDR3: TGCGCCAGCAGTTCCAGGGAGGCGGCGACCAAAAACATTCAGTACTTC.

This chain joins TRBV18 and TRBJ2-7; D is perhaps TRBD2 (5 bases). The V gene lost 0 bases and the J gene lost 4 bases, with 13 bases spanning the gap. CDR1 is KGHSH and CDR2 is LQKENI in the germline V gene. The length of the CDR3 is 15 residues. The CDR3 spells CASSPPTDWEYEQYF. The CDR3 nucleotides read TGTGCCAGCTCACCACCGACGGACTGGGAGTACGAGCAGTACTTC. Full variable domain (missing parts from reference TRBV18 and TRBJ2-7): NAGVMQNPRHLVRRRGQEARLRCSPMKGHSHVYWYRQLPEEGLKFMVYLQKENIIDESGMPKERFSAEFPKEGPSILRIQQVVRGDSAAYFCASSPPTDWEYEQYFGPGTRLTVT.